This T cell receptor (beta chain) was obtained from a study of monozygotic twins with inflammatory bowel disease. The length of the CDR3 is 15 residues. Germline lookup yields CDR1 MNHNS and CDR2 SASEGT. TCRdb processed the 5' RACE reads again and assigns one entry to each CDR3 protein, with no DNA. In all, the sample yields over 150,000 distinct CDR3 sequences. The sequencing input was blood. J is TRBJ2-3 and V is TRBV6-1. The receptor comes from a human donor with ulcerative colitis or Crohn's disease, or a healthy co-twin of an affected twin (not recorded which). CDR3 in amino acids: CASRNGRASTDTQYF.